The entry below describes one TCR beta chain. Donors in Cohort 3 who had recovered were those with two negative PCRs, healthcare professional clearance, or resolution of their symptoms. This sample stems from a study of blood T cell repertoires in COVID-19. Looking at the study overall: Italy, Spain and the United States were the sources of the convalescent and acute COVID-19 samples. Sources were T cells, B-cell-depleted T cells, or PBMCs; the material itself was cDNA or gDNA.

This table comes from immunoSEQ multiplex PCR, and its TCRdb copy is limited to in-frame clones, with some not included. The sample contains approximately 230,000 clones, just over 85% of which appear only once. The sequence was obtained from a man between 35 and 55 years old who had recovered from COVID-19. Source material: PBMCs or T cells enriched from blood (not recorded which).

In nucleotides, the CDR3 is TGTGCCTGGAACCGGGACAGAGCCGGTCAGCCCCAGCATTTT. Translation gives CAWNRDRAGQPQHF. The chain couples TRBV30 to TRBJ1-5; the match to TRBD1 covers 7 bases. This CDR3 is 14 amino acids long. V dropped 4 bases and J dropped 6; count of bases not matched to a gene: 9. Germline V gene sequence: CDR1 GTSNPN, CDR2 SVGIG (reference sequence).